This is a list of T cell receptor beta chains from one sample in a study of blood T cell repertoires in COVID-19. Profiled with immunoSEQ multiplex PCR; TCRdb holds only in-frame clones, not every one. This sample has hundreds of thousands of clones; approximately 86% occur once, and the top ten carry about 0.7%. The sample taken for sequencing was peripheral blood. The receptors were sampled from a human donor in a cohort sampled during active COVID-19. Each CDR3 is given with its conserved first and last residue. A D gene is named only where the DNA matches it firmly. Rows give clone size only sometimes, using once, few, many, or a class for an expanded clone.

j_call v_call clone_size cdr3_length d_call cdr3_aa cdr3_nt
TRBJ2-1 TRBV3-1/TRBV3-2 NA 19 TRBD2 CASSQEAPPLAGGPNEQFF TGTGCCAGCAGCCAAGAAGCCCCCCCACTAGCGGGAGGGCCTAATGAGCAGTTCTTC
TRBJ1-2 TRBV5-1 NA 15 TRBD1 CASSLETGQVYGYTF TGCGCCAGCAGCTTGGAGACAGGGCAGGTCTATGGCTACACCTTC
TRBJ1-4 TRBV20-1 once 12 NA CSASSGGEKLFF TGCAGTGCTAGTTCCGGGGGGGAAAAACTGTTTTTT
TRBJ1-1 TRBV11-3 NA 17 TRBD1 CASSPRGDRGSGTEAFF TGTGCCAGCAGCCCACGGGGGGACAGGGGTTCGGGGACTGAAGCTTTCTTT
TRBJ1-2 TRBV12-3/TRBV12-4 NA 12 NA CASSSQGGGYTF TGTGCCAGCAGTTCACAGGGCGGTGGCTACACCTTC
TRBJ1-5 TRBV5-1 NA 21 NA CATKQAPSSRSHTDSNQPQHF TGCGCCACCAAACAGGCCCCGAGCAGCAGATCCCATACAGATAGCAATCAGCCCCAGCATTTT
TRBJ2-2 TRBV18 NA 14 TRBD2 CASPKRERTGELFF TGTGCCAGCCCTAAGCGGGAGCGGACCGGGGAGCTGTTTTTT
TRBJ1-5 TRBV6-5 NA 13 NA CASFRGLGQPQHF TGTGCCAGCTTCAGGGGTCTGGGTCAGCCCCAGCATTTT
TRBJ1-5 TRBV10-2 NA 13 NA CASKDTSNQPQHF TGCGCCAGCAAGGACACTAGCAATCAGCCCCAGCATTTT
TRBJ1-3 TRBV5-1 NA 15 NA CASSPDRSSGNTIYF TGCGCCAGCAGCCCAGACAGAAGCTCTGGAAACACCATATATTTT
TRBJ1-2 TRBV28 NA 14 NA CASSLGAENYGYTF TGTGCCAGCAGTTTAGGGGCGGAAAACTATGGCTACACCTTC
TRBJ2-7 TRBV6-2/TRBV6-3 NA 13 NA CASSYTVYYEQYF TGTGCCAGCAGTTACACAGTCTACTACGAGCAGTACTTC
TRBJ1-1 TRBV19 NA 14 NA CASSDVGQITEAFF TGTGCCAGTAGTGACGTGGGACAAATCACTGAAGCTTTCTTT
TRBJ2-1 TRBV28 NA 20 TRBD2 CASSLSRTSGAYPSYNEQFF TGTGCCAGCAGCCTTTCGCGGACTAGCGGGGCATACCCTTCCTACAATGAGCAGTTCTTC
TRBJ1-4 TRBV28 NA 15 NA CASSLPGWANEKLFF TGTGCCAGCAGTTTACCGGGTTGGGCTAATGAAAAACTGTTTTTT
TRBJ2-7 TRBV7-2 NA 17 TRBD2 CASSLVHTSAGVTEQYF TGTGCCAGCAGCTTAGTGCACACCTCAGCGGGAGTGACCGAGCAGTACTTC
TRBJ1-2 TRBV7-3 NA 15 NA CASSPRAGANYGYTF TGTGCCAGCAGCCCCAGGGCAGGGGCTAACTATGGCTACACCTTC
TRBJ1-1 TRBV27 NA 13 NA CASSSIMPPEAFF TGTGCCAGCAGCTCTATAATGCCGCCTGAAGCTTTCTTT
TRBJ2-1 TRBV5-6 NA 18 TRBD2 CASSLYQGLAGGSNEQFF TGTGCCAGCAGCTTGTATCAGGGACTAGCGGGGGGTAGCAATGAGCAGTTCTTC
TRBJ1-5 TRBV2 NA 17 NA CASTRARGGYSNQPQHF TGTGCCAGCACGAGGGCCAGGGGTGGATATAGCAATCAGCCCCAGCATTTT
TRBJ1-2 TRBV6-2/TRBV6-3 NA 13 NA CASSWREEGGYTF TGTGCCAGCAGTTGGAGAGAGGAAGGCGGCTACACCTTC
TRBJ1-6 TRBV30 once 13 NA CAWTDGNYPPLHF TGTGCCTGGACTGACGGTAACTATCCACCCCTCCACTTT
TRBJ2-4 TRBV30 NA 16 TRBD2 CACPAGGGGTKNIQYF TGTGCCTGTCCAGCGGGAGGCGGAGGGACCAAAAACATTCAGTACTTC
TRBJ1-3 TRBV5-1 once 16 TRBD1 CASSLGTGGPGNTIYF TGCGCCAGCAGCTTGGGGACAGGGGGACCGGGAAACACCATATATTTT
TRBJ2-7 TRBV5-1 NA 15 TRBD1 CASSLGQGHIYEQYF TGCGCCAGCAGCTTGGGACAGGGGCACATCTACGAGCAGTACTTC
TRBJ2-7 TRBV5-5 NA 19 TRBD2 CASSLAVVAGGMSSYEQYF TGTGCCAGCAGCTTGGCCGTGGTAGCGGGAGGAATGAGCTCCTACGAGCAGTACTTC
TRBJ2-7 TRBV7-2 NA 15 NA CASSFYDGSSYEQYF TGTGCCAGCAGCTTCTACGACGGGAGCTCCTACGAGCAGTACTTC
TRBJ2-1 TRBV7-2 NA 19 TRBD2 CASSFLAGIAGATGNEQFF TGTGCCAGCAGCTTCTTGGCGGGGATAGCGGGGGCAACGGGCAATGAGCAGTTCTTC
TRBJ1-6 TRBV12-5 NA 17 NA CASALEFRVLVNSPLHF TGTGCTAGTGCCTTGGAGTTCCGGGTGCTCGTCAATTCACCCCTCCACTTT
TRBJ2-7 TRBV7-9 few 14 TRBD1 CASSLGGQGGEQYF TGTGCCAGCAGCTTAGGGGGACAGGGAGGCGAGCAGTACTTC
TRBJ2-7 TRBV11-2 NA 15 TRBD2 CASSLDTSGSYEQYF TGTGCCAGCAGCTTAGATACTAGCGGGAGCTACGAGCAGTACTTC
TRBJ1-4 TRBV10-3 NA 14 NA CAAGTDLNGEKLFF TGTGCCGCGGGGACGGATCTCAACGGGGAAAAACTGTTTTTT
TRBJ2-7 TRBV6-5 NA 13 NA CASSLTASYEQYF TGTGCCAGCAGTTTGACAGCGTCCTACGAGCAGTACTTC
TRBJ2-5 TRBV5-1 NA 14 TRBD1 CASSYGQGQETQYF TGCGCCAGCAGCTACGGACAGGGCCAAGAGACCCAGTACTTC
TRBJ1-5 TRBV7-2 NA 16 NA CASSLAMGLSNQPQHF TGTGCCAGCAGCTTAGCGATGGGGCTGAGCAATCAGCCCCAGCATTTT
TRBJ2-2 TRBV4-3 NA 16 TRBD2 CASSQSGTRDTGELFF TGCGCCAGCAGCCAGTCCGGGACTAGGGACACCGGGGAGCTGTTTTTT
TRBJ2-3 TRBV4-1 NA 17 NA CASSQAGTQFFTDTQYF TGCGCCAGCAGCCAGGCCGGGACTCAGTTTTTCACAGATACGCAGTATTTT
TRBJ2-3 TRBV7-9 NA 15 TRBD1 CASSSTGGKVDTQYF TGTGCCAGCAGCTCCACAGGGGGCAAAGTAGATACGCAGTATTTT
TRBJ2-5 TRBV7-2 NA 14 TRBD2 CASSLGGGAGTQYF TGTGCCAGCAGCTTAGGCGGGGGGGCGGGGACCCAGTACTTC
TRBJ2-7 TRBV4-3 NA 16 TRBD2 CASSQDGVAGVYEQYF TGCGCCAGCAGCCAAGATGGCGTAGCGGGAGTTTACGAGCAGTACTTC
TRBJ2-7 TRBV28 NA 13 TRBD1 CASARGQTYEQYF TGTGCCAGCGCTCGGGGACAGACCTACGAGCAGTACTTC
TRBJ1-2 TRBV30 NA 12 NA CAWDPGNYGYTF TGTGCCTGGGACCCAGGAAACTATGGCTACACCTTC
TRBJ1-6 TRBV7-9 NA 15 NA CASSLVGQGNSPLHF TGTGCCAGCAGCTTAGTGGGTCAGGGGAATTCACCCCTCCACTTT
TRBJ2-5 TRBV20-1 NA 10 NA CSARRETQYF TGCAGTGCGCGGCGGGAGACCCAGTACTTC
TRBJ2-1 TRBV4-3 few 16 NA CASSQAAGSGYNEQFF TGCGCCAGCAGCCAAGCTGCGGGCTCAGGCTACAATGAGCAGTTCTTC
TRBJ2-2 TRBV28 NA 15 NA CASNPGVRYTGELFF TGTGCCAGCAACCCGGGAGTGAGGTACACCGGGGAGCTGTTTTTT
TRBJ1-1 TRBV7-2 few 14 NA CASSLVEGNTEAFF TGTGCCAGCAGCTTAGTAGAGGGGAACACTGAAGCTTTCTTT
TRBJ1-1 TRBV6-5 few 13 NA CASSYSGGTEAFF TGTGCCAGCAGTTACTCGGGGGGTACTGAAGCTTTCTTT
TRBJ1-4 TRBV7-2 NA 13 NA CASSGQRGEKLFF TGTGCCAGCAGTGGACAGAGGGGTGAAAAACTGTTTTTT
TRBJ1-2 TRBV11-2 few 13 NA CASSLPGGGGYTF TGTGCCAGCAGCCTCCCCGGGGGGGGTGGCTACACCTTC
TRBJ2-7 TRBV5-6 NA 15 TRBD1 CASSFGQGVPYEQYF TGTGCCAGCAGCTTTGGGCAGGGGGTACCCTACGAGCAGTACTTC
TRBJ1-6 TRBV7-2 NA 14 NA CASRQGSYNSPLHF TGTGCCAGCAGGCAGGGCTCCTATAATTCACCCCTCCACTTT
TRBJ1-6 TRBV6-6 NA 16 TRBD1 CASSYGDRVIISPLHF TGTGCCAGCAGTTACGGGGACAGGGTTATAATTTCACCCCTCCACTTT
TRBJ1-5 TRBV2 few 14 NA CASRREASNQPQHF TGTGCCAGCAGGCGAGAAGCTAGCAATCAGCCCCAGCATTTT
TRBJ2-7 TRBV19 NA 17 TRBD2 CASSGSRSGRISNEQYF TGTGCCAGTAGTGGCAGCAGGAGCGGGAGAATAAGTAACGAGCAGTACTTC